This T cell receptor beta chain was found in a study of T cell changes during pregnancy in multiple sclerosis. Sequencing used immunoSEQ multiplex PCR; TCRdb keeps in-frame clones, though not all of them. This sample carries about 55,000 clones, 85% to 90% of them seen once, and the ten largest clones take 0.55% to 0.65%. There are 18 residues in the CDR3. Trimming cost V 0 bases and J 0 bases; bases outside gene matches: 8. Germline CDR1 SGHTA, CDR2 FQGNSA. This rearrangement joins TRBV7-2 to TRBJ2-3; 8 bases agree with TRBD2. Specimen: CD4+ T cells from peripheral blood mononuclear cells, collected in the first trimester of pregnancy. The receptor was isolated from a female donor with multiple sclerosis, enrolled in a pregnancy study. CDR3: CASSLALFAGGSTDTQYF. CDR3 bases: TGTGCCAGCAGCTTAGCGCTTTTTGCGGGAGGCAGCACAGATACGCAGTATTTT.